Listed below are T cell receptor beta chains from one sample, sequenced in a study of T-cell reconstitution after alpha-beta-depleted transplantation in children. TCRdb reanalysed the PCR reads using MiXCR and keeps one entry per CDR3 protein. The sample records more than 400,000 distinct CDR3 sequences, roughly 44% being singletons. Sequencing used PBMCs, obtained before TCRalphabeta/CD19-depleted stem cell transplant. Receptors were obtained from a girl aged 2-10 years with aplastic anemia, due to receive a stem cell transplant. Both conserved end residues are part of each CDR3. D genes are given only for firm matches. Part of the rows lack a size; the others show once, few, many or a class for expanded clones.

TRBV28	many	TRBJ1-5	NA	CASTPTGQLNQPQHF	TGTGCCAGCACTCCGACGGGGCAGCTCAATCAGCCCCAGCATTTT
TRBV27	NA	TRBJ2-1	NA	CASRVPNSYNEQFF	TGTGCCAGCAGAGTACCGAACTCCTACAATGAGCAGTTCTTC
TRBV14	few	TRBJ2-7	NA	CASSQLNGGGSYEQYF	TGTGCCAGCAGCCAACTGAATGGGGGAGGTTCCTACGAGCAGTACTTC
TRBV6-2/TRBV6-3	NA	TRBJ1-1	NA	CASSYGASITEAFF	TGTGCCAGCAGTTACGGGGCCTCTATCACTGAAGCTTTCTTT
TRBV20-1	NA	TRBJ2-2	NA	CSARYTNTGELFF	TGCAGTGCTAGATACACAAACACCGGGGAGCTGTTTTTT
TRBV21-1	NA	TRBJ2-1	NA	CASSKGGAGVPSYNEQFF	TGTGCCAGCAGCAAAGGAGGAGCGGGGGTTCCCTCCTACAATGAGCAGTTCTTC
TRBV6-1	few	TRBJ1-5	TRBD1	CASGQGASNQPQHF	TGTGCCAGCGGACAGGGGGCTAGCAATCAGCCCCAGCATTTT
TRBV28	NA	TRBJ2-7	TRBD1	CASSPSGTGYYEQYF	TGTGCCAGCAGCCCCTCGGGGACAGGGTATTACGAGCAGTACTTC
TRBV12-3/TRBV12-4	many	TRBJ1-2	NA	CASSLDRRGYTF	TGTGCCAGCAGTTTAGACAGAAGGGGCTACACCTTC
TRBV20-1	NA	TRBJ2-3	TRBD1	CSARKGQGADTQYF	TGCAGTGCTAGAAAGGGGCAGGGGGCAGATACGCAGTATTTT
TRBV27	NA	TRBJ1-5	NA	CASSSSGTNQPQHF	TGTGCCAGCAGTTCAAGCGGGACTAATCAGCCCCAGCATTTT
TRBV7-3	NA	TRBJ2-1	NA	CASSLHREGYNEQFF	TGTGCCAGCAGCTTACACCGGGAAGGGTACAATGAGCAGTTCTTC
TRBV11-2	NA	TRBJ2-3	TRBD2	CASSSAGNSGRGTDTQYF	TGTGCCAGCAGCTCGGCGGGGAATAGCGGGAGAGGCACAGATACGCAGTATTTT
TRBV20-1	NA	TRBJ2-7	NA	CSAPGPIPYEQYF	TGCAGTGCCCCGGGACCCATTCCCTACGAGCAGTACTTC
TRBV28	NA	TRBJ2-5	NA	CASSSGVLRETQSF	TGTGCCAGCAGCTCGGGAGTCTTACGGGAGACCCAGTCCTTC
TRBV18	NA	TRBJ2-7	NA	CASSRSQGSNEQYF	TGTGCCAGCTCGCGTTCCCAGGGCAGCAACGAGCAGTACTTC
TRBV12-3/TRBV12-4	many	TRBJ1-1	NA	CASSLGRGGETEAFF	TGTGCCAGCAGTTTAGGTCGGGGAGGCGAAACTGAAGCTTTCTTT
TRBV20-1	NA	TRBJ2-1	TRBD2	CSAFSGEYNEQFF	TGCAGTGCCTTTAGCGGGGAGTACAATGAGCAGTTCTTC
TRBV7-2	NA	TRBJ2-4	NA	CASSLEGANIQYF	TGTGCCAGCAGCTTAGAGGGTGCCAACATTCAGTACTTC
TRBV12-3/TRBV12-4	NA	TRBJ1-2	NA	CASSLSNGGAGTGYTF	TGTGCCAGCAGTTTAAGTAATGGGGGAGCGGGGACTGGCTACACCTTC
TRBV20-1	NA	TRBJ2-3	NA	CSAITSTDTQYF	TGCAGTGCGATTACCTCTACAGATACGCAGTATTTT
TRBV11-2	NA	TRBJ2-1	TRBD1	CASSLDNGQAYNEQFF	TGTGCCAGCAGCTTAGATAACGGACAGGCGTACAATGAGCAGTTCTTC
TRBV20-1	few	TRBJ2-6	NA	CSATTRGKGGANVLTF	TGCAGTGCAACAACCAGGGGCAAGGGTGGGGCCAACGTCCTGACTTTC
TRBV20-1	NA	TRBJ2-7	NA	CSARFATNNEQYF	TGCAGTGCTAGATTCGCCACCAACAACGAGCAGTACTTC
TRBV29-1	NA	TRBJ1-1	NA	CSVDWGGEAFF	TGCAGCGTTGATTGGGGGGGTGAAGCTTTCTTT
TRBV4-1	NA	TRBJ2-2	NA	CASSPLRGMHTGELFF	TGCGCCAGCAGTCCCCTGCGAGGGATGCACACCGGGGAGCTGTTTTTT
TRBV20-1	NA	TRBJ2-7	NA	CSARTEGKGYEQYF	TGCAGTGCTAGAACAGAGGGAAAGGGGTACGAGCAGTACTTC
TRBV6-5	NA	TRBJ2-7	NA	CASSYQNGYEQYF	TGTGCCAGCAGTTACCAAAACGGCTACGAGCAGTACTTC
TRBV6-5	NA	TRBJ1-1	NA	CASWMDNLNTEAFF	TGTGCCAGCTGGATGGACAATCTGAACACTGAAGCTTTCTTT
TRBV6-5	few	TRBJ2-2	NA	CASSYSYSAGELFF	TGTGCCAGCAGTTACTCGTATTCCGCCGGGGAGCTGTTTTTT
TRBV6-5	NA	TRBJ2-4	TRBD2	CASSSLAGGVENIQYF	TGTGCCAGCAGTTCCCTAGCGGGAGGGGTGGAGAACATTCAGTACTTC
TRBV28	NA	TRBJ1-5	TRBD1	CATVSGTGYQPQHF	TGTGCCACCGTGAGCGGGACAGGGTATCAGCCCCAGCATTTT
TRBV4-1	NA	TRBJ2-5	TRBD2	CASSPLGVSEREEETQYF	TGCGCCAGCAGCCCCTTGGGGGTATCGGAGCGGGAGGAAGAGACCCAGTACTTC
TRBV5-6	few	TRBJ2-3	NA	CASSSRPERVTDTQYF	TGTGCCAGCAGCTCCCGGCCCGAACGGGTTACAGATACGCAGTATTTT
TRBV5-1	NA	TRBJ1-1	TRBD1	CASSLGRDRVRWTEAFF	TGCGCCAGCAGCCTTGGCCGGGACAGGGTACGTTGGACTGAAGCTTTCTTT
TRBV6-2/TRBV6-3	NA	TRBJ2-7	TRBD2	CASKTSGNSYEQYF	TGTGCCAGCAAGACTAGCGGGAATTCCTACGAGCAGTACTTC
TRBV29-1	few	TRBJ2-6	NA	CSVERADSGANVLTF	TGCAGCGTTGAACGGGCGGACTCTGGGGCCAACGTCCTGACTTTC
TRBV5-8	many	TRBJ2-3	TRBD1	CASSGGQGARVRGHF	TGTGCCAGCAGCGGGGGACAGGGGGCGAGGGTACGCGGGCATTTT
TRBV28	NA	TRBJ2-6	NA	CASISGTAYSGANVLTF	TGTGCCAGCATCTCCGGGACGGCGTACTCTGGGGCCAACGTCCTGACTTTC
TRBV7-2	few	TRBJ2-2	NA	CASSYLSTGELFF	TGTGCCAGCAGCTACCTTAGTACCGGGGAGCTGTTTTTT
TRBV10-3	NA	TRBJ2-3	TRBD2	CAISEPSGTSGRETSTDTQYF	TGTGCCATCAGTGAGCCTTCAGGGACTAGCGGGAGGGAAACTAGCACAGATACGCAGTATTTT
TRBV12-3/TRBV12-4	NA	TRBJ2-3	TRBD1	CASTPRGQAPYF	TGTGCCAGCACTCCTCGGGGACAGGCCCCGTATTTT
TRBV5-1	NA	TRBJ2-1	NA	CASSLSTGRNEQFF	TGCGCCAGCAGCTTGTCCACGGGTAGGAATGAGCAGTTCTTC
TRBV7-2	many	TRBJ2-1	TRBD2	CASSLITSADEQFF	TGTGCCAGCAGCTTAATTACTAGCGCGGATGAGCAGTTCTTC
TRBV5-4	NA	TRBJ2-7	TRBD1	CASSWDRGQDEQYF	TGTGCCAGCAGCTGGGACAGGGGGCAAGACGAGCAGTACTTC
TRBV14	few	TRBJ2-7	NA	CTSSQVGGTYEQYF	TGTACCAGCAGCCAAGTGGGCGGAACCTACGAGCAGTACTTC
TRBV12-3/TRBV12-4	NA	TRBJ1-1	NA	CASTLRDGNTEAFF	TGTGCCAGCACCCTCCGGGATGGGAACACTGAAGCTTTCTTT
TRBV5-1	NA	TRBJ1-4	NA	CASSPYDIQSAANEKLFF	TGCGCCAGCAGCCCGTACGACATTCAATCCGCTGCGAATGAAAAACTGTTTTTT
TRBV7-2	many	TRBJ2-1	NA	CASSFSGNEQFF	TGCGCCAGCAGCTTCTCAGGCAATGAGCAGTTCTTC
TRBV4-1	few	TRBJ1-1	NA	CASSQAPTGRNTEAFF	TGCGCCAGCAGCCAAGCGCCCACGGGGAGGAACACTGAAGCTTTCTTT
TRBV5-6	many	TRBJ2-2	TRBD1	CASSLQGENGELFF	TGTGCCAGCAGCCTACAGGGGGAGAACGGGGAGCTGTTTTTT
TRBV5-5	many	TRBJ1-4	TRBD1	CASSLNGGQLNEKLFF	TGTGCCAGCAGTTTAAACGGGGGACAGCTTAATGAAAAACTGTTTTTT
TRBV18	NA	TRBJ2-7	TRBD2	CASSGRNLTSGRLTYEQYF	TGTGCCAGCTCAGGAAGGAATCTGACTAGCGGGAGACTTACCTACGAGCAGTACTTC
TRBV9	NA	TRBJ2-1	TRBD2	CASSVGTSGGNEQFF	TGTGCCAGCAGCGTGGGGACTAGCGGGGGTAATGAGCAGTTCTTC
TRBV28	once	TRBJ2-3	TRBD1	CASSQGRGRADTQYF	TGTGCCAGCAGCCAGGGCAGGGGGCGGGCAGATACGCAGTATTTT